The source of this TCR beta chain is a study of shared clonotypes between healthy human individuals. This clone showed up just once. The identical CDR3 is also encoded by other nucleotide sequences in the sample. The CDR3 loop spans 11 amino acids. Trimming left V 6 bases short and J 5 bases short, with 7 bases between. The germline V gene encodes CDR1 MDHEN and CDR2 SYDVKM. The method was immunoSEQ multiplex PCR; TCRdb's version includes in-frame clones alone and lacks a portion of them. The table includes over a million clones, 75% to 80% detected once. Sequences were obtained from memory CD4+ T cells from PBMCs. Sample subset: CD45RA-negative fraction. The clonotype comes from a man younger than 30 in good health. Some clones in this sample may be carry-over from other donors' samples. The chain has TRBV28 and TRBJ2-5; D is unclear. This CDR3 reads CASSTRETQYF. The CDR3 DNA is TGTGCCAGCAGCACCCGTGAGACCCAGTACTTC.